The entry that follows covers one TCR beta chain sequence. Its antigen is undetermined. The entry originates in a study of cytomegalovirus exposure and HLA in healthy donors. Primers for the PCR totalled 60 Vbeta and 13 Jbeta. Sequencing used immunoSEQ multiplex PCR; TCRdb keeps in-frame clones, though not all of them. The sample includes fewer than 250,000 clones, under 85% of them seen just once. Trimming left V 6 bases short and J 2 bases short, with 13 bases between. Per the germline V gene, CDR1 is LNHDA and CDR2 is SQIVND (reference sequence). This CDR3 is 14 amino acids long. The study, taken as a whole, reports: A later analysis, which compared TCR beta chains of equal frequency, found the HLA-associated ones more clonally expanded. A highly shared variant cluster was judged a likely technical artifact. Data from an earlier analysis indicated that most TCR beta V segments were productive either about 87% or about 30% of the time.

The sequencing sample was made of PBMCs. This TCR came from a woman aged 45-65 years in good health and CMV-seropositive. The chain joins TRBV19 to TRBJ2-5; weak D call: TRBD1 (6 bases). This CDR3 reads CASRRRDKQETQYF. Here the CDR3 DNA reads TGTGCCAGTAGGAGAAGGGACAAACAAGAGACCCAGTACTTC. The full variable domain, rest sourced from reference TRBV19 and TRBJ2-5, is DGGITQSPKYLFRKEGQNVTLSCEQNLNHDAMYWYRQDPGQGLRLIYYSQIVNDFQKGDIAEGYSVSREKKESFPLTVTSAQKNPTAFYLCASRRRDKQETQYFGPGTRLLVL.